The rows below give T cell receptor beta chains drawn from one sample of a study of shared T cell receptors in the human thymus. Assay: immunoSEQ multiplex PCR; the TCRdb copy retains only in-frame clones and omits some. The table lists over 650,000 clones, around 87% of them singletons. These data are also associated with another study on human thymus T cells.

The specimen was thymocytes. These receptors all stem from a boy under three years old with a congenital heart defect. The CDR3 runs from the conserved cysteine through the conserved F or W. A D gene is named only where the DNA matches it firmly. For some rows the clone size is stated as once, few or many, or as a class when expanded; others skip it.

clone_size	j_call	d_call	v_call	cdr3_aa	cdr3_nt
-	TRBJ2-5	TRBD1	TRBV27	CASSNNKAGGKKEETQYF	TGTGCCAGCAGTAATAATAAGGCAGGGGGAAAGAAAGAAGAGACCCAGTACTTC
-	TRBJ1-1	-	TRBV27	CASSGGSTEAFF	TGTGCCAGCAGTGGGGGGAGTACTGAAGCTTTCTTT
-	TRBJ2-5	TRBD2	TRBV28	CASSCSSGGPHGETQYF	TGTGCCAGCAGTTGCTCTAGCGGGGGCCCTCACGGGGAGACCCAGTACTTC
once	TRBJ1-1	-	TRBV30	CAWKRVGTEAFF	TGTGCCTGGAAGAGGGTAGGGACTGAAGCTTTCTTT
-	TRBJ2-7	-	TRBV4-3	CASSQDYGGLAYEQYF	TGCGCCAGCAGCCAAGATTACGGGGGGCTAGCCTACGAGCAGTACTTC
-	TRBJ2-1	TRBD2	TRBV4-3	CASSQDPSGTHNEQFF	TGCGCCAGCAGCCAAGATCCTAGCGGGACCCACAATGAGCAGTTCTTC
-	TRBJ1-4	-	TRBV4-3	CASSQENRVATNEKLFF	TGCGCCAGCAGCCAAGAGAACAGGGTGGCAACTAATGAAAAACTGTTTTTT
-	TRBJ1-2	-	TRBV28	CASSYPRSSSGRLQVGYTF	TGTGCCAGCAGTTACCCCAGATCCTCATCGGGCCGCCTACAGGTTGGCTACACCTTC
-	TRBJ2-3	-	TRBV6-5	CASRPRSTDTQYF	TGTGCCAGCAGACCCAGGAGCACAGATACGCAGTATTTT
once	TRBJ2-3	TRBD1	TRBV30	CAWSVLGAQGAPGDTQYF	TGTGCCTGGAGTGTACTTGGTGCCCAGGGGGCTCCAGGAGATACGCAGTATTTT
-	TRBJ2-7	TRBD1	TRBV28	CASSWARQGNEQYF	TGTGCCAGCAGTTGGGCTCGACAGGGAAACGAGCAGTACTTC
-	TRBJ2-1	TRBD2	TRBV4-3	CASSQDRTSGALNEQFF	TGCGCCAGCAGCCAAGACAGGACTAGCGGGGCCCTCAATGAGCAGTTCTTC
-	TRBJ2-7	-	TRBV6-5	CASSYSIEGEYF	TGTGCCAGCAGTTACTCGATAGAGGGGGAGTACTTC
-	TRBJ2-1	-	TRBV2	CASSDSSSYNEQFF	TGTGCCAGCAGTGATTCTAGCTCCTACAATGAGCAGTTCTTC
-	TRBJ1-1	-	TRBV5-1	CASSLSVWAGHLGDTEAFF	TGCGCCAGCAGCTTGAGCGTTTGGGCAGGGCACCTTGGTGACACTGAAGCTTTCTTT
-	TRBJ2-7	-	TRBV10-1	CASSDSRTTYEQYF	TGCGCCAGCAGTGATTCCAGGACTACCTACGAGCAGTACTTC
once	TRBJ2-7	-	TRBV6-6	CATTENRDYEQYF	TGTGCCACCACAGAGAACCGAGACTACGAGCAGTACTTC
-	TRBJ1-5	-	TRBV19	CASSIALAQRGSNQPQHF	TGTGCCAGTAGTATAGCCCTTGCCCAGCGGGGTAGCAATCAGCCCCAGCATTTT
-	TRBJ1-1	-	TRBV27	CASSLKTGDWDTEAFF	TGTGCCAGCAGTTTAAAGACGGGGGATTGGGACACTGAAGCTTTCTTT
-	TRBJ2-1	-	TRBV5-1	CASSLTMVYYSYNEQFF	TGCGCCAGCAGCTTGACTATGGTTTACTACTCCTACAATGAGCAGTTCTTC
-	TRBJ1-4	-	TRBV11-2	CASSFLQGWGEKLFF	TGTGCCAGCAGCTTCCTACAGGGATGGGGGGAAAAACTGTTTTTT
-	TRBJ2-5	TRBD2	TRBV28	CASSRKGLAEETQYF	TGTGCCAGCAGTAGGAAGGGACTAGCGGAAGAGACCCAGTACTTC
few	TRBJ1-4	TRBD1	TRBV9	CASSAADRDSTQGGEKLFF	TGTGCCAGCAGCGCAGCCGACCGGGACAGTACTCAAGGGGGTGAAAAACTGTTTTTT
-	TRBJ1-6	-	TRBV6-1	CASREGNSPLHF	TGTGCCAGCAGGGAGGGTAATTCACCCCTCCACTTT
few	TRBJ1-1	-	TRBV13	CASSLGSRGTEAFF	TGTGCCAGCAGCTTGGGGTCCCGGGGGACTGAAGCTTTCTTT
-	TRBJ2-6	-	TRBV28	CASSLGTQRISGANVLTF	TGTGCCAGCAGTTTAGGGACACAAAGAATCTCTGGGGCCAACGTCCTGACTTTC
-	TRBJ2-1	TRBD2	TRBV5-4	CASSLRTSGSSHGEQFF	TGTGCCAGCAGCTTAAGGACTAGCGGCTCGTCCCACGGTGAGCAGTTCTTC
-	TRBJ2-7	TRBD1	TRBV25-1	CASSGTGGYEQYF	TGTGCCAGCAGTGGGACAGGGGGCTACGAGCAGTACTTC
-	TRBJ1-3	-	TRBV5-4	CASSFGSLGGSGNTIYF	TGTGCCAGCAGCTTTGGATCTTTGGGAGGCTCTGGAAACACCATATATTTT
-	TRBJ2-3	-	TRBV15	CATSSGVFADTQYF	TGTGCCACCAGCAGCGGGGTGTTCGCAGATACGCAGTATTTT
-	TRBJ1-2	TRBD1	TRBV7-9	CASSFGTRDRYYYGYTF	TGTGCCAGCAGCTTCGGTACCCGGGACAGATATTACTATGGCTACACCTTC